The 5 T cell receptor beta chains given below trace back to one sample, sequenced in a study of technical replicates of blood from several donors. Repertoires were generated with immunoSEQ multiplex PCR, while TCRdb's copy carries only in-frame clones and drops some. The sample contains 70,000 to 95,000 clones, more than 85% of which appear only once. Sequencing was performed on T cells isolated from PBMCs. The receptors shown here come from a human donor in good health.

Here the CDR3 reads CAIRGTGEHEQYF. Here the CDR3 DNA reads TGTGCCATCAGGGGGACAGGGGAACACGAGCAGTACTTC. The J gene is TRBJ2-7, the V gene TRBV10-3; 10 bases line up with TRBD1. Losses at the gene ends were 6 bases for V and 5 bases for J; bases not matched to a gene: 4. The CDR3 has 13 residues. The germline gives CDR1 ENHRY, CDR2 SYGVKD.

The chain has TRBV30 and TRBJ1-2, with TRBD1 identical over 7 bases. This CDR3 region has 14 residues. Germline lookup yields CDR1 GTSNPN and CDR2 SVGIG (reference sequence). The V and J ends lost 0 bases and 4 bases, in that order; junction bases with no gene match: 5. The CDR3 is CAWSVRRGTYGYTF. The CDR3 DNA reads TGTGCCTGGAGTGTTCGCAGGGGGACCTATGGCTACACCTTC.

V and J are TRBV5-1 and TRBJ2-3; D is unresolved. V dropped 6 bases and J dropped 1 base, with 21 bases sitting between them. CDR1 and CDR2 from the germline V gene are SGHRS and YFSETQ. The CDR3 totals 17 residues. CDR3 residues: CASTEYKTSEGTDTQYF. The CDR3 bases are TGCGCCAGCACCGAATATAAAACCAGTGAAGGCACAGATACGCAGTATTTT.

The CDR3 protein is CASSRARSGTSESEQYF. The CDR3 region has the DNA TGTGCCAGCTCACGAGCCCGAAGTGGGACTAGCGAAAGCGAGCAGTACTTC. V gene TRBV18 combines with J gene TRBJ2-7; 10 bases are a match to TRBD2. Germline V gene data show CDR1 as KGHSH and CDR2 as LQKENI. The ends lost 4 bases at V and 6 bases at J; junction bases unmatched: 15. The CDR3 has 17 amino acids.

This clone has just one count. The V and J genes are TRBV29-1 and TRBJ2-5; 9 positions agree with TRBD1. This CDR3 has 15 residues. With V trimmed by 6 bases and J by 0 bases, 8 bases remained unmatched. In germline, CDR1 is SQVTM, CDR2 ANQGSEA. The chain's CDR3 is CSVQSGTGYQETQYF. In DNA form, the CDR3 reads TGCAGCGTGCAATCCGGGACAGGGTACCAAGAGACCCAGTACTTC.